Described below is a single T cell receptor (beta chain) sequence and its context. The data derive from a study of blood T cell repertoires in COVID-19. Deletions cut 5 bases from V and 1 base from J, with 9 bases between. Germline CDR1 reads LNHDA; CDR2 reads SQIVND (reference sequence). The CDR3 spans 14 residues. Clones were read by immunoSEQ multiplex PCR, and TCRdb kept only the in-frame ones, dropping some. The sample holds some 360,000 clones; 85% to 90% are singletons and the top ten take approximately 0.93%. This clonotype was obtained from a woman aged 30 to 39 who had been exposed to COVID-19. The genes are TRBV19 and TRBJ1-5; perhaps TRBD1 as D (5 bases). Sequencing input: PBMCs or T cells enriched from blood (not recorded which). CDR3 sequence: CASSGQGSNQPQHF. The CDR3 DNA is TGTGCCAGTAGTGGGCAGGGAAGCAATCAGCCCCAGCATTTT. Supplemented by reference TRBV19 and TRBJ1-5, the full variable domain reads DGGITQSPKYLFRKEGQNVTLSCEQNLNHDAMYWYRQDPGQGLRLIYYSQIVNDFQKGDIAEGYSVSREKKESFPLTVTSAQKNPTAFYLCASSGQGSNQPQHFGDGTRLSIL.